The 13 T cell receptor beta chains given below trace back to one sample, sequenced in a study of blood T cell repertoires in COVID-19 (TCRdb year 2020). Libraries were constructed by the immunoSEQ multiplex PCR assay. The clones in this table, taken by TCRdb from immuneACCESS, are in-frame only. Not every clone is retained; where verified, under half of the shortfall comes from an unresolved V gene, and the cause of the rest is unknown. The sample data list about 440,000 clones, and around nine tenths of these were observed just once. In total, the top ten clones hold 4.3% of the sample. The material sequenced was peripheral blood. The receptors shown here come from a woman aged 25 to 45 with acute or convalescent COVID-19.

The rearrangement links TRBV5-4 to TRBJ1-2; D ambiguous. V gave up 1 base and J gave up 7 bases, with 14 bases separating them. The CDR3 spans 14 residues. Germline CDR1 and CDR2: SGHNT and YYREEE (reference sequence). In DNA, the CDR3 is TGTGCCAGCAGCTTGATAACCGAGGCGGGTGGCTACACCTTC. Its protein product is CASSLITEAGGYTF.

The J gene is TRBJ2-3, the V gene TRBV20-1; D gene unclear. Trimming left V 3 bases short and J 5 bases short, with 12 bases between. The germline gives CDR1 DFQATT, CDR2 SNEGSKA (reference sequence). The CDR3 contains 13 residues. The CDR3 DNA sequence: TGCAGTGCTAGTATGGTAGTTGGAGATACGCAGTATTTT. It encodes CSASMVVGDTQYF.

The rearrangement uses TRBV7-3 and TRBJ2-2, with 7 bases fitting TRBD1. There are 16 residues in the CDR3. Trimming removed 1 base from V and 2 bases from J; junction bases left unmatched: 4. CDR1 is SGHTA and CDR2 is FQGTGA in the germline V gene. The CDR3 is CASSLKGTANTGELFF. CDR3 DNA sequence: TGTGCCAGCAGCTTAAAAGGGACAGCTAACACCGGGGAGCTGTTTTTT.

J is TRBJ2-7 and V is TRBV5-1; maybe TRBD1 (7 bases). Deletions cut 0 bases from V and 3 bases from J, with 13 bases between. The CDR3 covers 15 residues. Germline V gives CDR1 SGHRS, CDR2 YFSETQ. The CDR3 DNA reads as TGCGCCAGCAGCTTGGTTGGAGGGGGCGTCTACGAGCAGTACTTC. Its translation: CASSLVGGGVYEQYF.

The chain joins TRBV7-2 to TRBJ1-2; D is unresolved. Trimming cost V 5 bases and J 1 base, with 11 bases left between them. The CDR3 totals 14 residues. In germline, CDR1 is SGHTA, CDR2 FQGNSA. CDR3 sequence reads: CASSRTIRNYGYTF. The CDR3 DNA sequence: TGTGCCAGCAGCCGGACTATTCGTAACTATGGCTACACCTTC.

The rearrangement uses TRBV5-4 and TRBJ1-2; 8 nucleotides agree with TRBD1. The CDR3 covers 15 residues. Germline V gene lookup returns CDR1 SGHNT and CDR2 YYREEE (reference sequence). The trim removed 3 bases at V and 1 base at J, leaving 5 bases unmatched. CDR3 sequence reads: CASSYNGQGNYGYTF. The CDR3, as DNA: TGTGCCAGCAGCTATAACGGACAGGGTAACTATGGCTACACCTTC.

The V call is TRBV9, the J call TRBJ2-5, with 9 bases fitting TRBD1. The CDR3 has 13 residues. Germline V CDR1 and CDR2: SGDLS, YYNGEE. The J segment lost 5 bases and the V segment lost 5 bases, leaving 4 bases of the junction unmatched. CDR3 sequence: CASSAGQGETQYF. The CDR3 DNA follows: TGTGCCAGCAGTGCGGGACAGGGTGAGACCCAGTACTTC.

J is TRBJ2-3 and V is TRBV10-3, with a weak D call TRBD2 (6 bases). The CDR3 sequence is 16 residues long. Trimming shortened V by 1 base and J by 5 bases, and 16 bases separated the two germline ends. Per the germline V gene, CDR1 is ENHRY and CDR2 is SYGVKD. The CDR3 DNA follows: TGTGCCATCAGTGAGTATAGCGGTCAACTGGGAGATACGCAGTATTTT. It translates to CAISEYSGQLGDTQYF.

This clone was observed at least ten times. J is TRBJ2-6 and V is TRBV27; 9 bases align to TRBD1. V lost 2 bases and J lost 1; bases outside the gene matches: 12. The germline V gene has CDR1 MNHEY and CDR2 SMNVEV (reference sequence). This CDR3 is built from 20 residues. For the CDR3, the DNA is TGTGCCAGCAGTTTAGTTAGTCCGAGGACAGGGGAGTCTGGGGCCAACGTCCTGACTTTC. This encodes CASSLVSPRTGESGANVLTF.

The chain is built from TRBV7-9 and TRBJ1-1; tentative D call: TRBD1 (6 bases). This CDR3 comprises 15 residues. CDR1 and CDR2 (germline): SEHNR, FQNEAQ (reference sequence). Trimming removed 0 bases at V and 2 bases at J, with 10 bases between. The CDR3 sequence is CASSLAGTPNTEAFF. DNA for the CDR3: TGTGCCAGCAGCTTAGCGGGGACACCCAACACTGAAGCTTTCTTT.

V gene TRBV19 combines with J gene TRBJ2-1; D might be TRBD2 (6 bases). The germline V gene has CDR1 LNHDA and CDR2 SQIVND (reference sequence). Trimming removed 8 bases from V and 6 bases from J, with 17 bases in between. The CDR3 is made up of 14 amino acids. CDR3 residues: CASSYLERVNEQFF. CDR3 DNA sequence: TGTGCCAGTTCGTACCTTGAGCGGGTCAATGAGCAGTTCTTC.

This chain links TRBV5-6 with TRBJ2-3, with TRBD1 as a possible D gene (6 bases). V lost 1 base to trimming and J lost 2 bases, with 14 bases between them. CDR1 and CDR2 from the germline V gene are SGHDT and YYEEEE. The CDR3 totals 16 residues. The CDR3 DNA reads TGTGCCAGCAGCTTGAGATGGGACACCTACACAGATACGCAGTATTTT. Its protein is CASSLRWDTYTDTQYF.

This chain joins TRBV14 and TRBJ2-1; D is perhaps TRBD2 (7 bases). The CDR3 loop spans 17 amino acids. V was clipped by 0 bases and J by 2 bases, with 14 bases between them. The germline V gene encodes CDR1 SGHDN and CDR2 FVKESK. The DNA for the CDR3 is TGTGCCAGCAGCCAAGACGGGGGGCTGGGGCCCTACAATGAGCAGTTCTTC. Protein product: CASSQDGGLGPYNEQFF. The full variable domain, completed using reference TRBV14 and TRBJ2-1, is EAGVTQFPSHSVIEKGQTVTLRCDPISGHDNLYWYRRVMGKEIKFLLHFVKESKQDESGMPNNRFLAERTGGTYSTLKVQPAELEDSGVYFCASSQDGGLGPYNEQFFGPGTRLTVL.